This T cell receptor beta chain was sequenced during a study of T cell repertoires in aging, cancer and after chemotherapy. Overall study: Donor ages fell into six groups from 30 or younger up to 70 or older.

In regard to this clonotype: Its antigen remains unidentified.

TCR beta rearrangements were amplified from peripheral blood genomic DNA. TRB rearrangements spanning V, D and J were amplified using mixed TRB-A/B primers. From the multiplex PCR reads, TCRdb called clonotypes with MiXCR, one entry per CDR3 protein. The profile shows around 4,000 distinct CDR3 sequences, around two fifths of them singletons. Study findings and constraints: Across the chemotherapy interval, each cancer cohort showed higher median generation probability, suggesting thymic rebound. In cancer patients, declining TCR diversity with age involved lost richness and lost evenness. Age-matched healthy donors had significantly more diverse, less clonal blood TCR repertoires than untreated cancer patients.

Germline assignment: CDR1 DFQATT and CDR2 SNEGSKA (reference sequence). This CDR3 has 17 amino acids. The V end was cut by 3 bases, the J end by 0 bases, with 20 bases between. Sequencing used blood. The V call is TRBV20-1, the J call TRBJ1-1; tentative D call: TRBD1 (5 bases). The TCR comes from a human donor with a solid tumor. Here the CDR3 DNA reads TGCAGTGCTAGGGAGGCAGGCAGGGAGGCCATGAACACTGAAGCTTTCTTT. Protein: CSAREAGREAMNTEAFF.